This record looks at one T cell receptor beta chain sequence and its context. In the original processing: Amplified reference gene primers provided the basis for estimating nucleated cell counts. Clones were sequenced by immunoSEQ multiplex PCR, and TCRdb holds only the in-frame ones, with some missing. Clone size and V and J calls were adopted from that table, with D and trimming inferred from the DNA. Here the sample spans about 230,000 clones, roughly 80% being singletons. The entry originates in a study of blood T cell repertoires in COVID-19. The overall study: Acute and convalescent COVID-19 samples came from the United States, Italy and Spain. The analysed material was cDNA or gDNA that came from T cells, B-cell-depleted T cells, or PBMCs.

This CDR3 comprises 15 residues. V trimming: 6 bases; J trimming: 7 bases; junction bases outside the gene matches: 5. Germline loops: CDR1 MNHEY, CDR2 SMNVEV (reference sequence). This chain links TRBV27 with TRBJ2-2, with 13 bases aligning to TRBD2. The source is a woman between 45 and 65 years old with acute or convalescent COVID-19. The specimen was peripheral blood. The CDR3 loop reads CASSPRLAGGGELFF. The CDR3 DNA reads as TGTGCCAGCAGCCCTAGACTAGCGGGAGGCGGGGAGCTGTTTTTT.